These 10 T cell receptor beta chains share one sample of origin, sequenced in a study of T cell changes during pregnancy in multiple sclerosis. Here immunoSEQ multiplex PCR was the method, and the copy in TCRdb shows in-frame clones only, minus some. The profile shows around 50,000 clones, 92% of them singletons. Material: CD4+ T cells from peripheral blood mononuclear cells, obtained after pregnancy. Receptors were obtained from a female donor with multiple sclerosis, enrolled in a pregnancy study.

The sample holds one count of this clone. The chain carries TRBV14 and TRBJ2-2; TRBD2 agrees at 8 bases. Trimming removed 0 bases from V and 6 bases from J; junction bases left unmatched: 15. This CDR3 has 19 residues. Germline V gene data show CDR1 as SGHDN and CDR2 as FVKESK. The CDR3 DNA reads TGTGCCAGCAGCCAAGATCACCAGCGGGGGTGGTTCCTTGCCGGGGAGCTGTTTTTT. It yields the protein CASSQDHQRGWFLAGELFF. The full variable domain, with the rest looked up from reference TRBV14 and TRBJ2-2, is EAGVTQFPSHSVIEKGQTVTLRCDPISGHDNLYWYRRVMGKEIKFLLHFVKESKQDESGMPNNRFLAERTGGTYSTLKVQPAELEDSGVYFCASSQDHQRGWFLAGELFFGEGSRLTVL.

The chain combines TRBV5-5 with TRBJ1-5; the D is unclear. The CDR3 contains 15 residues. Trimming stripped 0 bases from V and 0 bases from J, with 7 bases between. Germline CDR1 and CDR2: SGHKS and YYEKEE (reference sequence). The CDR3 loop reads CASSLGGFSNQPQHF. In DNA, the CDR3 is TGTGCCAGCAGCTTGGGAGGGTTTAGCAATCAGCCCCAGCATTTT.

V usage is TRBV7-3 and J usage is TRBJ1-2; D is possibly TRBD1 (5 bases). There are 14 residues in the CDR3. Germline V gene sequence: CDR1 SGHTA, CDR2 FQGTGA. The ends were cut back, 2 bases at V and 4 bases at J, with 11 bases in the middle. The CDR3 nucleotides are TGTGCCAGCAGCTTATCTGCAGGGCCCTATGGCTACACCTTC. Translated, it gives CASSLSAGPYGYTF.

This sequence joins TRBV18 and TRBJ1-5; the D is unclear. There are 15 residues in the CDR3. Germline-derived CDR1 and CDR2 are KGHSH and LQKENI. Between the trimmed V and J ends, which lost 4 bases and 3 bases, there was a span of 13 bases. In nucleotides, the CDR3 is TGTGCCAGCTCACTGGGTCCGGGGAACAATCAGCCCCAGCATTTT. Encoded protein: CASSLGPGNNQPQHF.

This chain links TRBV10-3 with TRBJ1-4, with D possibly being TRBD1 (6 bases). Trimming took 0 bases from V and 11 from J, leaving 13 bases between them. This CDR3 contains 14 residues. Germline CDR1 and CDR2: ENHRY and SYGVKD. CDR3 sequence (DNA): TGTGCCATCAGTGAGTCGGGGGCGGCAGGGAAACTGTTTTTT. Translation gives CAISESGAAGKLFF.

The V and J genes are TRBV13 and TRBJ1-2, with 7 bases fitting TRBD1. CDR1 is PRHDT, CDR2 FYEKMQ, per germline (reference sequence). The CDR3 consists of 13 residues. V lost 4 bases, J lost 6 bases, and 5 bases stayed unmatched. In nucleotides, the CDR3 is TGTGCCAGCAGCTCCGGACAGGTGAATGGCTACACCTTC. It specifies CASSSGQVNGYTF.

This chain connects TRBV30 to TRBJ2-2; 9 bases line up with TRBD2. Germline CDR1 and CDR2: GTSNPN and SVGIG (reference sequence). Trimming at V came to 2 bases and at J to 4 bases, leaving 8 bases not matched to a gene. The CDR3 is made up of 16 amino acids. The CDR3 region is CAWSPGRGGATGELFF. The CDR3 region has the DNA TGTGCCTGGAGTCCCGGTCGCGGGGGGGCCACCGGGGAGCTGTTTTTT.

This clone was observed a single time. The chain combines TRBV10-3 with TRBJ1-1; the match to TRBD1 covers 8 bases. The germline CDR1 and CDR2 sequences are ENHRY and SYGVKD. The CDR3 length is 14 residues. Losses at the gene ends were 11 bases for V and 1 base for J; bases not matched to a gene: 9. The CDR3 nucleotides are TGTGCCTCCACGAGAGGGACAGGGAACACTGAAGCTTTCTTT. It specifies CASTRGTGNTEAFF.

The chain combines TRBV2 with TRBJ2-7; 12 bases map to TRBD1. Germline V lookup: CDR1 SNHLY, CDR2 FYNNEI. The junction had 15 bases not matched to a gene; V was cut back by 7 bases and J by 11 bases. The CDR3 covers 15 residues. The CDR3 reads CASTPLTGQGAQEYF. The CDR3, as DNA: TGTGCCAGCACCCCTTTGACGGGACAGGGGGCTCAGGAGTACTTC.

CDR3 in DNA: TGTGCCAGCTCACCACTGGCGCCAGGGCCGGCTGGAAACACCATATATTTT. It codes for CASSPLAPGPAGNTIYF. J is TRBJ1-3 and V is TRBV18, with a tentative D call TRBD1 (5 bases). V was shortened by 1 base and J by 2 bases, with 15 bases between the two germline ends. This CDR3 spans 17 amino acids. CDR1 and CDR2 (germline): KGHSH, LQKENI.